Described below is a single T cell receptor (beta chain) sequence and its context. The antigen this receptor binds is unknown. No base quality information exists; no much larger clone differs at one position. This entry is derived from a study of blood T cell repertoires in COVID-19 (dated by TCRdb to 2020 to 2022). For the wider study: The collaborator samples originated in the United States, Italy and Spain and spanned the acute and convalescent phases of COVID-19. The material from the prospective study consisted of cDNA or gDNA derived from T cells, B-cell-depleted T cells, or PBMCs. Nearly every sample came with metadata listing a de-identified subject ID, COVID-19 status, age in years and sex. Samples came from the ongoing ImmuneRACE study (first 160 participants) plus 1,254 subjects from 6 global collaborators. Subjects who had been exposed to COVID-19, were actively infected with it, or had recovered from it provided the deeply sampled blood TCRbeta repertoires that made up the dataset. A freely available public database, intended as a resource for researchers studying the immune response to SARS-CoV-2, is where the repertoires were released. HLA class I and class II types, where available, came from metadata supplied by the sample provider rather than from assay-based typing.

TCRbeta CDR3 regions were amplified from genomic DNA by means of the immunoSEQ Assay, a bias-controlled multiplex PCR. For the original study's pipeline: The number of nucleated cells in each sample was estimated from the amplification of reference gene primers within the assay. Sequence reads were collapsed and filtered to measure the absolute abundance of every unique TCRbeta CDR3 rearrangement. Productive Simpson clonality was computed per sample as the square root of Simpson's diversity index over productive rearrangements. TCRdb provides this immuneACCESS table in a form limited to in-frame rearrangements. Some clones are lacking; in checked studies, under half of them reflect an unresolved V gene, and why the rest are absent is not known. Clone size and the V and J calls come from that table; the DNA yielded D and trimming. This sample lists around 140,000 clones; 60% to 80% were detected once. Of the sample, about 2.9% falls within the top ten clones.

CDR1 SGDLS and CDR2 YYNGEE are derived from the germline V gene. V is cut by 3 bases and J by 5 bases, and the space between the germline ends is 7 bases. The CDR3 has 12 amino acids, counting the end cysteine and phenylalanine. Here the CDR3 DNA is all that survives: 36 bases in frame from base 1. Participants in the prospective study were enrolled through a virtual design, were aged roughly 18 to 100 years, and lived in roughly 24 United States geographic areas. In the prospective study, cohorts were assigned on the basis of participant-reported clinical history obtained from a screening survey and a study questionnaire. Recovered participants in ImmuneRACE Cohort 3 were defined as having two consecutive negative NP/OP PCR tests, clearance from a healthcare professional, or resolution of symptoms. Mobile phlebotomists in the prospective study collected whole blood, serum and a nasopharyngeal or oropharyngeal swab from every participant. Over a roughly 2-month period, participants in the prospective study had the option of providing additional blood draws and questionnaires. Before DNA extraction, blood samples from the prospective study were shipped at room temperature or frozen.

Overall study outcomes, separate from this receptor: How much clinical and demographic metadata was included differed by source and by participant, and the metadata was provided uncurated.

Sequencing used PBMCs or T cells enriched from blood (not recorded which). The V and J genes are TRBV9 and TRBJ2-3; a confident D gene designation cannot be given. This TCR was recovered from a woman aged 50 to 65 who had recovered from COVID-19. The CDR3 region reads CASSAVLDTQYF. The nucleotide sequence is given as TGTGCCAGCAGCGCCGTCTTAGATACGCAGTATTTT. Reference TRBV9 and TRBJ2-3 genes cover what lies past the CDR3, so the full variable domain is DSGVTQTPKHLITATGQRVTLRCSPRSGDLSVYWYQQSLDQGLQFLIQYYNGEERAKGNILERFSAQQFPDLHSELNLSSLELGDSALYFCASSAVLDTQYFGPGTRLTVL.